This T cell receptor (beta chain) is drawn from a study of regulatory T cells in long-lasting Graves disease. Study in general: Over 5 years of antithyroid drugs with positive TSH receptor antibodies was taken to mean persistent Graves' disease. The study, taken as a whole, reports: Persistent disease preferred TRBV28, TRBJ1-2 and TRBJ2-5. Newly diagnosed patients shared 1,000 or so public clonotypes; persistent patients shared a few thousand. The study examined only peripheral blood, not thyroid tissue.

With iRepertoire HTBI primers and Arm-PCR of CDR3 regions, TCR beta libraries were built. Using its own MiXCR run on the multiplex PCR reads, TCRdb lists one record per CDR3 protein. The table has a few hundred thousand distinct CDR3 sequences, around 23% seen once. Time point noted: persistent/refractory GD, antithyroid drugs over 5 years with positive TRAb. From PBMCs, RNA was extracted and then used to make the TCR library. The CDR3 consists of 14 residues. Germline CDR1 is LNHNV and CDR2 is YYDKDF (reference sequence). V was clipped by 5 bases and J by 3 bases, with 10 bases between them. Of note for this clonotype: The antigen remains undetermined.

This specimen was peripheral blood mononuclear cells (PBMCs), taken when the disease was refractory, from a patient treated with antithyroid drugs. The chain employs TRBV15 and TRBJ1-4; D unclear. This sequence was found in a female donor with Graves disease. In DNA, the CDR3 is TGTGCCACCAGCCAAAGGACTTCTAATGAAAAACTGTTTTTT. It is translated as CATSQRTSNEKLFF.